The 15 T cell receptor beta chains below all came from one sample that was sequenced in a study of blood T cell repertoires in COVID-19. The protocol was immunoSEQ multiplex PCR, while the TCRdb copy is restricted to in-frame clones and leaves out a portion. The table lists 330,000 or so clones, about 87% of them singletons, with around 2% in the top ten. The material sequenced was PBMCs or T cells enriched from blood (not recorded which). The receptors here all came from a man aged 35-49 years in a cohort exposed to, infected with or recovered from COVID-19 (not recorded which).

The chain couples TRBV23-1 to TRBJ2-5, with a weak D call TRBD1 (5 bases). TRBV23-1 is annotated as an ORF whose role is uncertain. V was cut by 2 bases and J by 5 bases, with 15 bases left in between. The CDR3 extends over 15 amino acids. As DNA, the CDR3 is TGCGCCAGCAGTCAAGAGGCAGGGCTTCGGGAGACCCAGTACTTC. This sequence encodes CASSQEAGLRETQYF.

This chain links TRBV9 with TRBJ2-1, with 12 bases identical to TRBD2. Trimming removed 6 bases from V and 5 bases from J; junction bases left unmatched: 9. The CDR3 extends over 16 amino acids. Germline CDR1 and CDR2: SGDLS and YYNGEE. The DNA for the CDR3 is TGTGCCAGCACCCCTTCTAGCGGGAGGGCCGACAATGAGCAGTTCTTC. Its translation is CASTPSSGRADNEQFF.

The chain joins TRBV3-1 (or the pseudogene TRBV3-2) to TRBJ1-5; D is unclear. Germline assignment: CDR1 LGHDT and CDR2 YNNKEL (reference sequence). The CDR3 sequence is 13 residues long. V lost 1 base, J lost 3 bases, and 4 bases lay in between. The CDR3 protein is CASSQADNQPQHF. In nucleotides, the CDR3 is TGTGCCAGCAGCCAAGCAGACAATCAGCCCCAGCATTTT.

This clone was seen a single time. The V and J genes are TRBV5-1 and TRBJ1-4, with TRBD1 identical over 8 bases. CDR3 length: 15 residues. Unmatched junction bases numbered 7, after V lost 4 bases and J lost 5 bases. Germline CDR1 reads SGHRS; CDR2 reads YFSETQ. This chain's CDR3 is CASSTRTGLNEKLFF. The CDR3 nucleotides are TGCGCCAGCAGCACCAGGACAGGGCTCAATGAAAAACTGTTTTTT. The whole variable domain, remainder taken from reference TRBV5-1 and TRBJ1-4, is KAGVTQTPRYLIKTRGQQVTLSCSPISGHRSVSWYQQTPGQGLQFLFEYFSETQRNKGNFPGRFSGRQFSNSRSEMNVSTLELGDSALYLCASSTRTGLNEKLFFGSGTQLSVL.

About this clone itself: The sample holds other DNA sequences that translate to the same CDR3. This rearrangement joins TRBV27 to TRBJ1-4; D unclear. The V end was cut by 2 bases, the J end by 5 bases, with 9 bases between. Germline V gene sequence: CDR1 MNHEY, CDR2 SMNVEV (reference sequence). The CDR3 is 14 amino acids. The CDR3 DNA reads as TGTGCCAGCAGTTTAAGAGGTGGGAATGAAAAACTGTTTTTT. Protein sequence: CASSLRGGNEKLFF. Supplemented by reference TRBV27 and TRBJ1-4, the full variable domain reads EAQVTQNPRYLITVTGKKLTVTCSQNMNHEYMSWYRQDPGLGLRQIYYSMNVEVTDKGDVPEGYKVSRKEKRNFPLILESPSPNQTSLYFCASSLRGGNEKLFFGSGTQLSVL.

The chain links TRBV3-1 (or the pseudogene TRBV3-2) to TRBJ1-5; D not resolved. The CDR3 contains 13 residues. CDR1 LGHDT and CDR2 YNNKEL come from the germline V gene (reference sequence). The V end was cut by 0 bases, the J end by 4 bases, with 4 bases between. CDR3 bases: TGTGCCAGCAGCCAAGATCATAATCAGCCCCAGCATTTT. Its protein product is CASSQDHNQPQHF.

The chain joins TRBV2 to TRBJ2-5; D is perhaps TRBD2 (5 bases). Trimming removed 7 bases from V and 2 bases from J, with 8 bases in between. CDR1 SNHLY and CDR2 FYNNEI come from the germline V gene. The CDR3 has 12 residues. The CDR3 is CASKRTQETQYF. The DNA for the CDR3 is TGTGCCAGCAAGCGGACGCAAGAGACCCAGTACTTC.

This clone was seen a single time. The sample holds other DNA sequences that translate to the same CDR3. The chain combines TRBV5-1 with TRBJ2-7; perhaps TRBD2 as D (5 bases). CDR1 SGHRS and CDR2 YFSETQ come from the germline V gene. This CDR3 comprises 13 residues. V was pared by 4 bases and J by 0 bases, with 8 bases between. CDR3 DNA sequence: TGCGCCAGCAGCCCGGGGAACTCCTACGAGCAGTACTTC. It specifies CASSPGNSYEQYF.

This chain uses TRBV6-5 with TRBJ1-2, with D possibly TRBD1 on 5 matching bases. Germline V lookup: CDR1 MNHEY, CDR2 SVGAGI. The V end lost 0 bases, the J end lost 5 bases, and 13 bases lay between the germline ends. The CDR3 runs to 15 residues. The chain's CDR3 is CASSYSITGGYGYTF. DNA of the CDR3: TGTGCCAGCAGTTACTCGATAACAGGAGGGTATGGCTACACCTTC.

The chain carries TRBV7-8 and TRBJ2-1; perhaps TRBD2 as D (5 bases). The germline gives CDR1 SGHVS, CDR2 FQNEAQ. V lost 4 bases, J lost 8 bases, and 24 bases lay in between. The CDR3 runs 17 residues. The DNA for the CDR3 is TGTGCCAGCAGCTCCCCGTTCGGGCGGGCCGGAGGCCATGAGCAGTTCTTC. It is translated as CASSSPFGRAGGHEQFF.

The genes are TRBV5-1 and TRBJ2-7, with D maybe TRBD2 (6 bases). The CDR3 has 13 amino acids. Deletions cut 6 bases from V and 1 base from J, with 11 bases between. Germline lookup yields CDR1 SGHRS and CDR2 YFSETQ. The CDR3 sequence is CASTLRGSYEQYF. CDR3 DNA sequence: TGCGCCAGCACCCTACGGGGGTCCTACGAGCAGTACTTC.

The chain recombines TRBV6-1 with TRBJ2-1, with 12 positions matching TRBD2. The CDR3 has 16 residues. The ends lost 4 bases at V and 7 bases at J; junction bases unmatched: 8. CDR1 is MNHNS and CDR2 is SASEGT in the germline V gene. The DNA for the CDR3 is TGTGCCAGCAGTGCCCAGACTAGCGGGAGTTGGAATGAGCAGTTCTTC. Its protein is CASSAQTSGSWNEQFF.

This chain joins TRBV4-1 and TRBJ2-1, with D perhaps matching TRBD1 (6 bases). Trimming cost V 1 base and J 7 bases, with 11 bases left between them. CDR3 length: 14 residues. Germline lookup yields CDR1 MGHRA and CDR2 YSYEKL. The CDR3 reads CASSQAQGVNEQFF. Written as DNA, the CDR3 is TGCGCCAGCAGCCAAGCACAGGGAGTGAATGAGCAGTTCTTC.

This chain joins TRBV6-5 and TRBJ1-6, with 7 nucleotides matching TRBD1. Germline CDR1 MNHEY, CDR2 SVGAGI. The CDR3 runs to 14 residues. After removal of 7 bases from V and 5 bases from J, the junction contained 5 bases not matched to a gene. The CDR3 is CASNRQGDNSPLHF. The CDR3 DNA reads as TGTGCCAGCAACAGACAGGGAGATAATTCACCCCTCCACTTT.

V and J are TRBV20-1 and TRBJ2-5, with D tentatively TRBD1 (6 bases). This CDR3 spans 14 amino acids. Per the germline V gene, CDR1 is DFQATT and CDR2 is SNEGSKA (reference sequence). V was trimmed by 3 bases and J by 4 bases, leaving 15 bases between them. The CDR3 reads CSASSRGQGETQYF. The CDR3 bases are TGCAGTGCTAGTTCCAGGGGTCAAGGAGAGACCCAGTACTTC.